The 8 T cell receptor beta chains below come from one sample, sequenced in a study of blood T cell repertoires in COVID-19. Some clones are missing from TCRdb's copy, which holds only in-frame ones; the method was immunoSEQ multiplex PCR. The sample includes around 300,000 clones, approximately 86% seen only once; the top ten take about 12%. The source material was peripheral blood. These receptors were taken from a woman aged 70-85 years with COVID-19, enrolled during active disease.

The rearrangement uses TRBV7-2 and TRBJ2-3; 9 nucleotides match TRBD2. Germline V lookup: CDR1 SGHTA, CDR2 FQGNSA. This CDR3 has 13 residues. J was trimmed by 4 bases and V by 8 bases; bases with no gene match: 4. The chain's CDR3 is CASRAGGSDTQYF. CDR3 DNA: TGTGCCAGCCGAGCGGGGGGATCAGATACGCAGTATTTT.

CDR3 amino acids: CASSRTGVNTGELFF. As DNA, the CDR3 is TGTGCCAGTAGTAGAACAGGGGTGAACACCGGGGAGCTGTTTTTT. The chain recombines TRBV19 with TRBJ2-2, with TRBD1 matching 7 bases. There are 15 residues in the CDR3. Germline trimming cut 4 bases from V and 1 base from J; bases unmatched to any gene: 3. Germline assignment: CDR1 LNHDA and CDR2 SQIVND (reference sequence).

This chain connects TRBV24-1 to TRBJ1-2, with 8 positions matching TRBD1. Per germline, CDR1 KGHDR and CDR2 SFDVKD. V dropped 4 bases and J dropped 6; count of bases not matched to a gene: 9. The CDR3 loop spans 15 amino acids. The CDR3: CATSERTGSRDGYTF. DNA for the CDR3: TGTGCCACCAGTGAAAGGACAGGGAGTAGAGATGGCTACACCTTC.

The genes are TRBV5-1 and TRBJ2-1; maybe TRBD2 (5 bases). CDR3 size: 14 residues. Trimming left V 4 bases short and J 8 bases short, with 16 bases between. Germline CDR1 reads SGHRS; CDR2 reads YFSETQ. The CDR3 is CASSISGRDDEQFF. Written as DNA, the CDR3 is TGCGCCAGCAGCATAAGCGGTCGAGACGATGAGCAGTTCTTC.

The V and J genes are TRBV10-3 and TRBJ1-3; the match to TRBD1 covers 7 bases. Per germline, CDR1 ENHRY and CDR2 SYGVKD. The CDR3 totals 13 residues. V gave up 11 bases and J gave up 0 bases; unmatched junction bases: 4. The CDR3 DNA sequence: TGTGCCTCAGGGACAGTCTCTGGAAACACCATATATTTT. Translated: CASGTVSGNTIYF.

V and J are TRBV12-3 or TRBV12-4 and TRBJ2-7; 8 bases are a match to TRBD1. This CDR3 is 13 amino acids long. Trimming at V came to 5 bases and at J to 6 bases, leaving 6 bases not matched to a gene. The chain's CDR3 is CASSLRTGSEQYF. The CDR3 DNA sequence: TGTGCCAGCAGTCTTAGGACAGGGAGCGAGCAGTACTTC.

This rearrangement joins TRBV7-2 to TRBJ1-5, with a possible D match to TRBD1 (5 bases). Germline CDR1 SGHTA, CDR2 FQGNSA. This CDR3 contains 14 residues. Trimming took 1 base from V and 5 from J, leaving 9 bases between them. The CDR3 loop reads CASSLGQIDQPQHF. The CDR3 DNA reads as TGTGCCAGCAGCTTAGGACAGATTGATCAGCCCCAGCATTTT.

This clone was picked up one time. The chain carries TRBV5-6 and TRBJ2-7, with 9 bases lining up with TRBD1. The CDR3 has 13 residues. The germline gives CDR1 SGHDT, CDR2 YYEEEE. V shed 4 bases and J 5 bases; nucleotides not matched to a gene: 4. CDR3 loop: CASSRTGVNEQYF. The CDR3 nucleotides are TGTGCCAGCAGCCGGACAGGGGTCAACGAGCAGTACTTC. The variable domain in full, with the rest retrieved from reference TRBV5-6 and TRBJ2-7, is DAGVTQSPTHLIKTRGQQVTLRCSPKSGHDTVSWYQQALGQGPQFIFQYYEEEERQRGNFPDRFSGHQFPNYSSELNVNALLLGDSALYLCASSRTGVNEQYFGPGTRLTVT.